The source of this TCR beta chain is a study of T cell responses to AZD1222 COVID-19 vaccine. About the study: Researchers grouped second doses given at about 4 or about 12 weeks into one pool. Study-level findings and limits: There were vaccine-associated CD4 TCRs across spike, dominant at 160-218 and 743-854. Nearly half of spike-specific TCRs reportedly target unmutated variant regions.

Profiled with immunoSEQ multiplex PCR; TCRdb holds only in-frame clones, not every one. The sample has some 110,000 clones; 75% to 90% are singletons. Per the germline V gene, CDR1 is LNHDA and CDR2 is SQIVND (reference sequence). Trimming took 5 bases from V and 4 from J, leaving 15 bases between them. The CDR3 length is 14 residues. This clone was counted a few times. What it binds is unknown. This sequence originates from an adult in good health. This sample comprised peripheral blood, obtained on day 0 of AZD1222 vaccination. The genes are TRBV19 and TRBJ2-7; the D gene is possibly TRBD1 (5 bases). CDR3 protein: CASSADQGLYEQYF. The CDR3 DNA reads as TGTGCCAGTAGTGCGGACCAGGGTCTGTACGAGCAGTACTTC.